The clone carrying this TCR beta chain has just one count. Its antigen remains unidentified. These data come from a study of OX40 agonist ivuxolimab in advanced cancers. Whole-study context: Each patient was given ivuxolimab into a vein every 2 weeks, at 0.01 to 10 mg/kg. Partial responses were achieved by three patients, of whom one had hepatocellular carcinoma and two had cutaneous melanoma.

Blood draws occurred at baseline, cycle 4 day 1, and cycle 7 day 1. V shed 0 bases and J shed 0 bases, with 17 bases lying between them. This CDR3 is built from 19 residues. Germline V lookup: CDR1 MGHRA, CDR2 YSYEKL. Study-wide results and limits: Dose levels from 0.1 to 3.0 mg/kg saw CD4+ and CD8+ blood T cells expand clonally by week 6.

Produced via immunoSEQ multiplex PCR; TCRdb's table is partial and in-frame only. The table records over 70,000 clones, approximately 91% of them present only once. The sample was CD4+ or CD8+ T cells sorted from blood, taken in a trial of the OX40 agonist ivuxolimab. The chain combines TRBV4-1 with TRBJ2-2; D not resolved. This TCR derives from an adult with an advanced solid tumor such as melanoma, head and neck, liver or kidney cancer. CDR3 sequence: CASSQDLAKNSANTGELFF. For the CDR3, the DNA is TGCGCCAGCAGCCAAGACCTCGCCAAGAACAGCGCGAACACCGGGGAGCTGTTTTTT.